Following are 25 T cell receptor beta chains from one sample sequenced in a study of blood T cell repertoires in COVID-19. Generated by immunoSEQ multiplex PCR, the TCRdb table keeps only in-frame clones and is missing some. The sample lists approximately 70,000 clones; about four fifths were seen once. Input material: peripheral blood. Receptors originate from a woman aged 60 to 75 with acute or convalescent COVID-19.

The gene calls are TRBV6-5 and TRBJ2-7, with D possibly TRBD1 on 7 matching bases. Germline values: CDR1 MNHEY, CDR2 SVGAGI. The CDR3 consists of 15 residues. Trimming shortened V by 7 bases and J by 3 bases, and 19 bases separated the two germline ends. The CDR3 DNA sequence: TGTGCCAGCACCTTGACAGGGAGGCAAAGCTACGAGCAGTACTTC. Translation gives CASTLTGRQSYEQYF.

CDR3 loop: CATDRGGNSPLHF. In nucleotides, the CDR3 is TGTGCCACAGACAGGGGTGGCAATTCACCCCTCCACTTT. The chain couples TRBV3-1 (or the pseudogene TRBV3-2) to TRBJ1-6; 8 nucleotides match TRBD1. Germline V gene sequence: CDR1 LGHDT, CDR2 YNNKEL (reference sequence). The CDR3 is 13 residues long. J gave up 7 bases and V 10 bases, and 6 bases lay outside the gene matches.

This sequence joins TRBV6-5 and TRBJ1-2, with no clear D. The CDR3 is made up of 12 amino acids. The V end was cut by 6 bases, the J end by 5 bases, with 10 bases between. Germline loops: CDR1 MNHEY, CDR2 SVGAGI. CDR3 sequence reads: CASSYGRYGYTF. CDR3 nucleotide sequence: TGTGCCAGCAGCTACGGGCGTTATGGCTACACCTTC.

The chain uses TRBV19 and TRBJ1-1; 7 bases line up with TRBD1. Germline lookup yields CDR1 LNHDA and CDR2 SQIVND (reference sequence). The J segment lost 5 bases and the V segment lost 5 bases, leaving 2 bases of the junction unmatched. This CDR3 region has 12 residues. The CDR3 sequence: CASSGQATEAFF. Written as DNA, the CDR3 is TGTGCCAGTAGTGGACAGGCAACTGAAGCTTTCTTT.

The chain uses TRBV5-1 and TRBJ2-1; 11 nucleotides match TRBD2. The CDR3 totals 14 residues. In germline, CDR1 is SGHRS, CDR2 YFSETQ. Unmatched junction bases numbered 13, after V lost 9 bases and J lost 11 bases. CDR3 DNA sequence: TGCGCCACCGGGGAGGCTAGCGGGGGGACCCAGCAGTTCTTC. Translated: CATGEASGGTQQFF.

The chain has TRBV6-1 and TRBJ1-3; D not certain. Trimming removed 0 bases from V and 0 bases from J, with 6 bases in between. CDR3 length equals 15 residues. Per germline, CDR1 MNHNS and CDR2 SASEGT. The CDR3: CASSEARFSGNTIYF. CDR3 bases: TGTGCCAGCAGTGAAGCCAGATTCTCTGGAAACACCATATATTTT.

This clone was seen only once. V and J are TRBV5-4 and TRBJ2-4, with D possibly matching TRBD2 (7 bases). V was clipped by 4 bases and J by 9 bases, with 17 bases between them. The CDR3 covers 14 residues. The germline V gene has CDR1 SGHNT and CDR2 YYREEE (reference sequence). The CDR3 nucleotides read TGTGCCAGCAGCAATGGGTTGGCGGGGGCCATTCAGTACTTC. Amino acids: CASSNGLAGAIQYF.

This clone appeared a few times. The chain employs TRBV7-9 and TRBJ1-4; no clear D gene. This CDR3 region has 12 residues. V lost 1 base, J lost 14 bases, and 11 bases lay in between. CDR1 SEHNR and CDR2 FQNEAQ come from the germline V gene (reference sequence). CDR3 nucleotide sequence: TGTGCCAGCAGCTTAGAGGCGGGAAGGCTGTTTTTT. Translated, it gives CASSLEAGRLFF.

The chain uses TRBV5-1 and TRBJ1-4; 8 positions agree with TRBD1. Germline values: CDR1 SGHRS, CDR2 YFSETQ. CDR3 length: 15 amino acids. Unmatched junction bases numbered 11, after V lost 5 bases and J lost 8 bases. As DNA, the CDR3 is TGCGCCAGCAGAGGTCTAGGACAGGGTGGCGAAAAACTGTTTTTT. Protein sequence: CASRGLGQGGEKLFF.

This clone was detected only a few times. The J gene is TRBJ1-5, the V gene TRBV5-6; no reliable D call. Trimming took 0 bases from V and 5 from J, leaving 9 bases between them. From germline, CDR1 is SGHDT and CDR2 YYEEEE. The CDR3 contains 14 residues. In DNA, the CDR3 is TGTGCCAGCAGCTTGGGGACTGGAGATCAGCCCCAGCATTTT. Its protein is CASSLGTGDQPQHF.

The chain combines TRBV4-2 with TRBJ2-7; 7 bases match TRBD1. The germline V gene encodes CDR1 LGHNA and CDR2 YNFKEQ. The CDR3 consists of 13 residues. J was trimmed by 7 bases and V by 5 bases; bases with no gene match: 8. In DNA form, the CDR3 reads TGTGCCAGCAGCGGAGCACAGGGGCGGGAGCAGTACTTC. This codes for CASSGAQGREQYF.

This clone was recorded only once. The chain combines TRBV9 with TRBJ1-1, with D perhaps TRBD1 (5 bases). The germline V gene encodes CDR1 SGDLS and CDR2 YYNGEE. The CDR3 is 15 residues long. Trimming left V 4 bases short and J 5 bases short, with 18 bases between. The CDR3 reads CASSTQGGGVTEAFF. The CDR3 DNA reads as TGTGCCAGCAGCACCCAGGGAGGTGGAGTGACTGAAGCTTTCTTT.

The table lists this clone with a few counts. The V and J genes are TRBV18 and TRBJ2-2, with TRBD1 identical over 7 bases. This CDR3 spans 15 amino acids. The V and J ends lost 4 bases and 4 bases, in that order; junction bases with no gene match: 6. CDR1 KGHSH and CDR2 LQKENI come from the germline V gene. The CDR3 region is CASSLRQGGTGELFF. The CDR3 nucleotides are TGTGCCAGCTCACTACGACAGGGTGGCACCGGGGAGCTGTTTTTT.

The chain is built from TRBV2 and TRBJ2-3, with TRBD1 as a possible D gene (6 bases). V shed 6 bases and J shed 5 bases, with 12 bases lying between them. Germline V gene sequence: CDR1 SNHLY, CDR2 FYNNEI. The CDR3 consists of 13 residues. The CDR3 reads CASRGGPGDTQYF. CDR3 DNA sequence: TGTGCCAGCAGAGGGGGACCAGGAGATACGCAGTATTTT.

The V gene is TRBV4-2, the J gene TRBJ2-7; perhaps TRBD1 as D (6 bases). The V and J ends lost 0 bases and 3 bases respectively, with 12 bases between them. CDR3 size: 15 residues. The germline V gene has CDR1 LGHNA and CDR2 YNFKEQ. DNA for the CDR3: TGTGCCAGCAGCCAAGAGGTTTCCAGGGGCTACGAGCAGTACTTC. This gives the protein CASSQEVSRGYEQYF.

The gene calls are TRBV7-8 and TRBJ1-1, with D possibly matching TRBD1 (5 bases). Germline V CDR1 and CDR2: SGHVS, FQNEAQ. The CDR3 contains 14 residues. Trimming removed 2 bases from V and 6 bases from J, with 13 bases in between. This CDR3 is CASSLPRGTSEAFF. In DNA form, the CDR3 reads TGTGCCAGCAGCTTACCCCGCGGGACGTCTGAAGCTTTCTTT.

CDR3: CAISDRRVAQETQYF. The CDR3 nucleotides read TGTGCCATCAGTGACCGGAGAGTAGCCCAAGAGACCCAGTACTTC. The V and J genes are TRBV10-3 and TRBJ2-5; D remains unclear. This CDR3 has 15 residues. In germline, CDR1 is ENHRY, CDR2 SYGVKD. Trimming took 3 bases from V and 1 from J, leaving 12 bases between them.

The V call is TRBV18, the J call TRBJ2-6; D not resolved. Trimming shortened V by 0 bases and J by 4 bases, and 10 bases separated the two germline ends. The CDR3 is 16 amino acids. Germline CDR1 KGHSH, CDR2 LQKENI. The CDR3 DNA reads as TGTGCCAGCTCACCACCCTCGTTCGGGGGGGCCAACGTCCTGACTTTC. Translated: CASSPPSFGGANVLTF.

The gene calls are TRBV5-1 and TRBJ1-6; D gene uncertain. The germline V gene has CDR1 SGHRS and CDR2 YFSETQ. This CDR3 region has 13 residues. V lost 0 bases to trimming and J lost 13 bases, with 11 bases between them. The CDR3 is CASSLGGVNPLHF. The CDR3 DNA sequence: TGCGCCAGCAGCTTGGGCGGGGTGAACCCCCTCCACTTT.

The sample holds a few counts of this clone. J is TRBJ1-6 and V is TRBV30, with D unresolved. Looked up from germline, CDR1 is GTSNPN and CDR2 is SVGIG (reference sequence). The V end lost 1 base, the J end lost 6 bases, and 13 bases lay between the germline ends. The CDR3 length is 15 residues. The CDR3, as DNA: TGTGCCTGGAGTGCAAAAGGGAGTTTTAATTCACCCCTCCACTTT. It is translated as CAWSAKGSFNSPLHF. Based on the CDR3 plus reference TRBV30 and TRBJ1-6, the full variable domain is SQTIHQWPATLVQPVGSPLSLECTVEGTSNPNLYWYRQAAGRGLQLLFYSVGIGQISSEVPQNLSASRPQDRQFILSSKKLLLSDSGFYLCAWSAKGSFNSPLHFGNGTRLTVT.

This chain links TRBV5-1 with TRBJ1-5; the match to TRBD1 covers 7 bases. Germline V CDR1 and CDR2: SGHRS, YFSETQ. V was pared by 8 bases and J by 0 bases, with 17 bases of the junction left unmatched. The CDR3 contains 18 residues. CDR3 bases: TGCGCCAGGAGGGGGCCAAGGCCAGGCCATTATAGCAATCAGCCCCAGCATTTT. This translates into CARRGPRPGHYSNQPQHF.

This clone was observed a single time. V gene TRBV21-1 combines with J gene TRBJ2-1; the listed D gene, TRBD1, was not tested against the DNA. TRBV21-1 is given as a pseudogene. There are 15 residues in the CDR3. The CDR3 DNA follows: TGTGCCAGCAGCAAAGAGGGGACAATGGGAGATGAGCAGTTCTTC. This translates into CASSKEGTMGDEQFF.

This clone was picked up one time. This rearrangement joins TRBV9 to TRBJ1-1; 10 bases line up with TRBD1. After removal of 0 bases from V and 5 bases from J, the junction contained 10 bases not matched to a gene. This CDR3 is 17 amino acids long. CDR1 and CDR2 from the germline V gene are SGDLS and YYNGEE. The CDR3 DNA reads TGTGCCAGCAGCGTAGAGCCCCTGACAGGGGGCATAACTGAAGCTTTCTTT. Protein: CASSVEPLTGGITEAFF.

The chain couples TRBV30 to TRBJ1-2; 9 bases map to TRBD1. V shed 0 bases and J 7 bases; nucleotides not matched to a gene: 3. Germline CDR1 GTSNPN, CDR2 SVGIG (reference sequence). The CDR3 has 13 residues. The CDR3 sequence is CAWSVQGAGGYTF. DNA for the CDR3: TGTGCCTGGAGTGTACAGGGGGCAGGTGGCTACACCTTC.

The chain links TRBV2 to TRBJ2-3; 11 bases fit TRBD2. Germline lookup yields CDR1 SNHLY and CDR2 FYNNEI. After removal of 6 bases from V and 5 bases from J, the junction contained 10 bases not matched to a gene. The CDR3 has 16 amino acids. In nucleotides, the CDR3 is TGTGCCAGCAGGGATGTAGCGGGGGGGCTTGAAGATACGCAGTATTTT. This codes for CASRDVAGGLEDTQYF.